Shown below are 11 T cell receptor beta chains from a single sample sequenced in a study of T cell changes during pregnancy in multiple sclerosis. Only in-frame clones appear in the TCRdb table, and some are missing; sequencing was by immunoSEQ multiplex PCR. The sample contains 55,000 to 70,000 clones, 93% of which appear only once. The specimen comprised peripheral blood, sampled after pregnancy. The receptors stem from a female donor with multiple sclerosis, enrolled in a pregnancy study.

In DNA, the CDR3 is TGCAGCGTTGGTTACAGGGCAGGGGCTGAAGCTTTCTTT. Translated: CSVGYRAGAEAFF. The chain is built from TRBV29-1 and TRBJ1-1, with D maybe TRBD1 (6 bases). The ends were cut back, 4 bases at V and 6 bases at J, with 15 bases in the middle. The CDR3 has 13 residues. The germline V gene encodes CDR1 SQVTM and CDR2 ANQGSEA.

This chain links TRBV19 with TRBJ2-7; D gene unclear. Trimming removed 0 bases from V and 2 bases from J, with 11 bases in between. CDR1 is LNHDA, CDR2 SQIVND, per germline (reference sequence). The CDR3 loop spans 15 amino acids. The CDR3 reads CASSIDMGTAYEQYF. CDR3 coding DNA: TGTGCCAGTAGTATAGATATGGGCACCGCCTACGAGCAGTACTTC.

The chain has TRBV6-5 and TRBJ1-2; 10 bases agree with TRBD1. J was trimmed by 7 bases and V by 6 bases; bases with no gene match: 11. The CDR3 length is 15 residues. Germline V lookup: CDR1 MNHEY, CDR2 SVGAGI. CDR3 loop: CASSSPTGGSGGYTF. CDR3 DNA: TGTGCCAGCAGCTCCCCGACAGGGGGCTCGGGTGGCTACACCTTC.

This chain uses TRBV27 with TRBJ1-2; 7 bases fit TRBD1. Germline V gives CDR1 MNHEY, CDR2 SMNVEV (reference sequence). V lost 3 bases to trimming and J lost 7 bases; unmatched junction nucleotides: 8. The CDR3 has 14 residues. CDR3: CASSFFPSGGGYTF. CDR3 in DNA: TGTGCCAGCAGTTTTTTCCCCTCAGGGGGTGGCTACACCTTC.

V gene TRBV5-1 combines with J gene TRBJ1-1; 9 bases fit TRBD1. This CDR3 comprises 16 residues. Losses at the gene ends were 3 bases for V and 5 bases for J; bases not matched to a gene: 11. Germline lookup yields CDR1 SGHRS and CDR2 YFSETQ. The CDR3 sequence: CASSSGTGRVGTEAFF. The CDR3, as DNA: TGCGCCAGCAGCTCTGGGACAGGGCGGGTTGGGACTGAAGCTTTCTTT.

The CDR3 DNA reads TGTGCCAGCAGTTACACCGTGACTAGCGCGTACGAGCAGTACTTC. It translates to CASSYTVTSAYEQYF. The chain couples TRBV6-6 to TRBJ2-7; the match to TRBD2 covers 8 bases. The junction had 7 bases not matched to a gene; V was cut back by 2 bases and J by 4 bases. This CDR3 region has 15 residues. Germline V gives CDR1 MNHNY, CDR2 SVGAGI (reference sequence).

The CDR3 nucleotides are TGTGCCAGTAGTAATCCGGGAGTCCAAGAGACCCAGTACTTC. Translating it yields CASSNPGVQETQYF. V and J are TRBV19 and TRBJ2-5, with a tentative D call TRBD2 (6 bases). The CDR3 spans 14 residues. V lost 4 bases and J 1 base, leaving 10 bases between the germline ends. The germline CDR1 and CDR2 sequences are LNHDA and SQIVND (reference sequence).

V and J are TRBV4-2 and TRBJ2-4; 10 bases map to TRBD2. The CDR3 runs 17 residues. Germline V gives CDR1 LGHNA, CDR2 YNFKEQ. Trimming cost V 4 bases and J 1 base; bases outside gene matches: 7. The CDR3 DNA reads TGTGCCAGCAGCCCAGAGAGTAGCGGGAGGGCCAAAAACATTCAGTACTTC. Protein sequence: CASSPESSGRAKNIQYF.

The CDR3 DNA is TGTGCCAGCAGTTTGGCGGCGGGAGGTCACAATGAGCAGTTCTTC. Its translation: CASSLAAGGHNEQFF. V gene TRBV6-5 combines with J gene TRBJ2-1; TRBD2 aligns across 8 bases. The CDR3 runs 15 residues. Germline V gene sequence: CDR1 MNHEY, CDR2 SVGAGI. V shed 4 bases and J 5 bases; nucleotides not matched to a gene: 7.

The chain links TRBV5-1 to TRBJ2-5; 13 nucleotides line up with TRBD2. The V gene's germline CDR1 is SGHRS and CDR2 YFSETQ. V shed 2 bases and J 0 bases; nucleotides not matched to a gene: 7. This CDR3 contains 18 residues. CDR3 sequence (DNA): TGCGCCAGCAGCTTCGGGACTAGCGGGAAACGGCACCAAGAGACCCAGTACTTC. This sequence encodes CASSFGTSGKRHQETQYF.

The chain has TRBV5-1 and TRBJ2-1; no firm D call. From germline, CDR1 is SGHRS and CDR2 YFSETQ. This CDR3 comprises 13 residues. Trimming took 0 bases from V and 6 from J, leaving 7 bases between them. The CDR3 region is CASSLAGGNEQFF. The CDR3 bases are TGCGCCAGCAGCTTGGCCGGTGGCAATGAGCAGTTCTTC.